A single T cell receptor (beta chain) is shown here with its context. At one boundary the junction diverges from the germline segment, which might be a read error. Source study methods: Amplification from reference gene primers served as the basis for estimated nucleated cell counts. The repertoire was sequenced with immunoSEQ multiplex PCR; TCRdb's copy has only in-frame clones and lacks some. V and J calls and clone size follow that table, whereas D and trimming were derived from the DNA. The repertoire holds around 97,000 clones, with around 92% as singletons. This sample was included in a study of blood T cell repertoires in COVID-19. As for the study in general: The samples span acute and convalescent COVID-19 from the United States, Italy and Spain.

Germline loops: CDR1 MGHRA, CDR2 YSYEKL. This CDR3 has 14 residues. The chain couples TRBV4-1 to TRBJ2-5, with D perhaps matching TRBD1 (6 bases). This clonotype originated in a woman aged 60-75 years with acute or convalescent COVID-19. Sequencing input: peripheral blood. CDR3 nucleotides: TGCACCAGCAGCCGACAGGAGTACCAAGAGACTCAGTACTTC. This gives the protein CTSSRQEYQETQYF.